This T cell receptor beta chain was identified in a study of blood T cell repertoires in COVID-19. The authors' processing: Reference gene primer amplification gave nucleated cell count estimates. Assay used: immunoSEQ multiplex PCR; TCRdb lists only in-frame clones, some missing. The D gene and trimming were derived from the DNA, and the V and J assignments and clone size from that table. The repertoire holds around 380,000 clones, with 70% to 85% as singletons. This CDR3 spans 19 amino acids. Unmatched junction bases numbered 10, after V lost 0 bases and J lost 5 bases. Germline V gene lookup returns CDR1 LGHNA and CDR2 YNFKEQ.

The TCR originated in a human donor with acute or convalescent COVID-19. The donor label of this sample is uncertain. The sequenced sample was peripheral blood. The V call is TRBV4-2, the J call TRBJ2-5; 15 bases agree with TRBD2. The CDR3 DNA reads TGTGCCAGCAGCCAAGATCAAGGTTGGACTAGCGGGAGGGCCGAGACCCAGTACTTC. Amino acid sequence: CASSQDQGWTSGRAETQYF.